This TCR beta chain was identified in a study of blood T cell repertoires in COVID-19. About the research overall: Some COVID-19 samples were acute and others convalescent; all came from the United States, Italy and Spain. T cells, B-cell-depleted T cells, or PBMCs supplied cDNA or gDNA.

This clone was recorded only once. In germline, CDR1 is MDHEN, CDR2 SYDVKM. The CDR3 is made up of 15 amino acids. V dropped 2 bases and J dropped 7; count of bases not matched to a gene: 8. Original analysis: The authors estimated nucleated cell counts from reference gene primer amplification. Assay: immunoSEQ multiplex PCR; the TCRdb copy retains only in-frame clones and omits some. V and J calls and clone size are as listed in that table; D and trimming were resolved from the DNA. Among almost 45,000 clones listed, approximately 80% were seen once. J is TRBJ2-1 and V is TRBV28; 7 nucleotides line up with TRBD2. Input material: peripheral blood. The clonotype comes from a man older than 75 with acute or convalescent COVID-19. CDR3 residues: CASSLGLAAKNEQFF. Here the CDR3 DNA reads TGTGCCAGCAGTTTAGGGCTAGCGGCCAAAAATGAGCAGTTCTTC.